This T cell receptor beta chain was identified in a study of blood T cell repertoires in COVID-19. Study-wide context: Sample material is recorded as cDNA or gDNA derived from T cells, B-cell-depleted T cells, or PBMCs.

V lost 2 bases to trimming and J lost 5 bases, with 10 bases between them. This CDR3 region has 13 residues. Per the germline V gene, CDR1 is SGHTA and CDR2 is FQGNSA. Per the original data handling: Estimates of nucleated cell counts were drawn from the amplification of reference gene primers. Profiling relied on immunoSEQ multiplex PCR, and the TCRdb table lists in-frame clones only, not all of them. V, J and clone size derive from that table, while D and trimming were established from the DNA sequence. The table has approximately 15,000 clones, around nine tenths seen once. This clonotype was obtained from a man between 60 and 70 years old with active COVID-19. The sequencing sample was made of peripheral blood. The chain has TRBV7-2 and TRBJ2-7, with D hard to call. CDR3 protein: CASSLRTADEQYF. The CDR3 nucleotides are TGTGCCAGCAGCTTAAGAACAGCAGACGAGCAGTACTTC. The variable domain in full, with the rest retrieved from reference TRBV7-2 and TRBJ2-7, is GAGVSQSPSNKVTEKGKDVELRCDPISGHTALYWYRQSLGQGLEFLIYFQGNSAPDKSGLPSDRFSAERTGGSVSTLTIQRTQQEDSAVYLCASSLRTADEQYFGPGTRLTVT.